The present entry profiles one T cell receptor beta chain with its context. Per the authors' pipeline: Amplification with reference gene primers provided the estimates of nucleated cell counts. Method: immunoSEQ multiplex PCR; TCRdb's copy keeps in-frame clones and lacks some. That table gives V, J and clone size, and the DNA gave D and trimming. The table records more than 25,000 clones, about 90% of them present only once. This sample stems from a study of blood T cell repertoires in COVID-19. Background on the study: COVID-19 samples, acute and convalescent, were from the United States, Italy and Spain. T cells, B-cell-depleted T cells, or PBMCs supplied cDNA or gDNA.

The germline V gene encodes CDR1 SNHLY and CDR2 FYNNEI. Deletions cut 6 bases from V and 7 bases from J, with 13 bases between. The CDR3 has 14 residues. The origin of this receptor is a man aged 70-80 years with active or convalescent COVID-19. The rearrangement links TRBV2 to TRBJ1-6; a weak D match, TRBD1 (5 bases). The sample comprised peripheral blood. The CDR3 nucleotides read TGTGCCAGCAGCCGGACACTGGGGAATTCACCCCTCCACTTT. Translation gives CASSRTLGNSPLHF.